The entry below describes one TCR beta chain. This clone has just a few counts. This clone's antigen is unknown. Nothing much larger sits one base from this clone, and base qualities are not available. This record comes from a study of blood T cell repertoires in COVID-19 (TCRdb year 2020). Regarding the complete study: Collaborator samples came from the United States, Italy and Spain and covered acute and convalescent phases of COVID-19. The material from the prospective study consisted of cDNA or gDNA derived from T cells, B-cell-depleted T cells, or PBMCs. Subjects who had been exposed to COVID-19, were actively infected with it, or had recovered from it provided the deeply sampled blood TCRbeta repertoires that made up the dataset. The repertoires were released in a freely available public database meant as a resource for research on the immune response to SARS-CoV-2. The samples were drawn from the first 160 participants of the ongoing ImmuneRACE study and from 1,254 subjects provided by 6 global collaborators. Nearly every sample came with metadata listing a de-identified subject ID, COVID-19 status, age in years and sex. Where available, HLA class I and class II types were taken from metadata supplied by the sample provider and were not determined by assay-based typing. Here is what the overall study found, with its caveats: The quantity of clinical and demographic metadata differed by source and by participant and was supplied without curation.

In the prospective study, participants were roughly 18 to 89 years old, resided in about two dozen geographic areas of the United States, and were enrolled through a virtual design. In the prospective study, cohorts were assigned on the basis of participant-reported clinical history obtained from a screening survey and a study questionnaire. Recovered participants in ImmuneRACE Cohort 3 were defined by two consecutive negative NP/OP PCR tests, clearance by a healthcare professional, or resolution of symptoms. Each participant in the prospective study had whole blood, serum and a nasopharyngeal or oropharyngeal swab collected by mobile phlebotomists. Over an approximately 2-month period, participants in the prospective study had the option of providing additional blood draws and questionnaires. Before DNA extraction, prospective study blood samples were shipped either frozen or at room temperature.

TCRbeta CDR3 regions were amplified from genomic DNA by means of the immunoSEQ Assay, a bias-controlled multiplex PCR. The source study handled its data this way. Within the assay, amplification of reference gene primers was used to estimate how many nucleated cells each sample contained. Sequence reads were collapsed and filtered to measure the absolute abundance of every unique TCRbeta CDR3 rearrangement. For each sample, productive Simpson clonality was calculated by taking the square root of Simpson's diversity index across productive rearrangements. In TCRdb, the immuneACCESS table is reduced to in-frame sequences with V and J assigned. These tables do not hold every clone; where another copy was compared, an unresolved V gene accounts for under half, and the others remain unexplained. That table supplies the V and J calls and clone size; D and trimming were determined from the DNA. This sample gives just over 300,000 clones in total; roughly 87% of them show up just once. 8% to 9.5% of the sample goes to the ten largest clones.

V gives up 4 bases and J gives up 5 bases, and the segment between their germline ends measures 16 bases. The CDR3 runs 14 residues from the cysteine to the phenylalanine. Here the CDR3 DNA is all that survives: 42 bases in frame from base 1. The germline V gene sets CDR1 to SGHRS and CDR2 to YFSETQ. This TCR came from a woman aged 18 to 35 who had recovered from COVID-19. The sequence joins TRBV5-1 to TRBJ2-7; the D gene is perhaps TRBD1, on 5 matching bases. Material: PBMCs or T cells enriched from blood (not recorded which). The DNA sequence is as follows: TGCGCCAGCAGCCCTGGTGGGGCCGGCGACGAGCAGTACTTC. It encodes CASSPGGAGDEQYF.